The T cell receptor beta chain under discussion was sequenced for a study of shared clonotypes between healthy human individuals. This clone has just a few counts. Assay: immunoSEQ multiplex PCR; the TCRdb copy retains only in-frame clones and omits some. This table holds around 940,000 clones, approximately 76% found once. The receptor comes from a man aged 18 to 29 in good health. The material sequenced was memory CD4+ T cells sorted from blood. Described subset: CD45RA-negative fraction.

In DNA, the CDR3 is TGTGCCAGCAGTTTACAAGTAGCAGATACGCAGTATTTT. This sequence encodes CASSLQVADTQYF. This sequence joins TRBV27 and TRBJ2-3; no clear D. Germline CDR1 reads MNHEY; CDR2 reads SMNVEV (reference sequence). This CDR3 is 13 amino acids long. Trimming took off 2 bases at V and 4 bases at J, with 7 bases between the two ends.